This T cell receptor (beta chain) was profiled in a study of cytomegalovirus exposure and HLA in healthy donors. About the study: Among around 200 million T cells, an earlier analysis found 95 million to 140 million unique TCR beta sequences.

As concerns this clone: The target antigen is unknown.

This PCR relied on a set of 60 Vbeta primers and 13 Jbeta primers. Libraries were prepared by immunoSEQ multiplex PCR; TCRdb keeps only in-frame clonotypes and omits some of them. The sample shows about 120,000 clones, over 60% of them seen only once. The study's findings and limits: Rates of TCR association differed by HLA locus in a later analysis, with DRB1 highest and HLA-C lowest. HLA alleles showed associations with around 15,000 TCR beta sequences in a later analysis, at a 0.05 false discovery rate.

Sequenced: PBMCs. The receptor's source is a man between 25 and 39 years old in good health and CMV-seronegative.

CDR3 nucleotide sequence: TGTGCCAGCAGCCGGACCCGCAGGGGGCTTGAGACCCAGTACTTC. Protein: CASSRTRRGLETQYF. V gene TRBV7-6 combines with J gene TRBJ2-5; 8 nucleotides align to TRBD1. Trimming at V came to 5 bases and at J to 5 bases, leaving 10 bases not matched to a gene. This CDR3 spans 15 amino acids. Per the germline V gene, CDR1 is SGHVS and CDR2 is FNYEAQ.